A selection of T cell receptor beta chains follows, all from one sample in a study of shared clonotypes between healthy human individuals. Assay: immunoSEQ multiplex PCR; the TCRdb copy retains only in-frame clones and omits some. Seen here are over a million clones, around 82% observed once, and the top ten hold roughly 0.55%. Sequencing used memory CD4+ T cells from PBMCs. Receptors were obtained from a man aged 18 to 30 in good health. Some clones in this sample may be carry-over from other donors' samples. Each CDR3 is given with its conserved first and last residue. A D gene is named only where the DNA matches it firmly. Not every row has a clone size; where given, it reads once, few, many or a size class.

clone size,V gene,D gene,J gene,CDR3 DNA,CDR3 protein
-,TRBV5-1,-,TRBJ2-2,TGCGCCAGCAGCTTGGCCGGGGTTGACACCGGGGAGCTGTTTTTT,CASSLAGVDTGELFF
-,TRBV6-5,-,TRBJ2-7,TGTGCCAGCAGCCGCTCCGGGACTCCTGGCGAGCAGTACTTC,CASSRSGTPGEQYF
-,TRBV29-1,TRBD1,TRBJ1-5,TGCAGCGTTGAGGGGACAGCGGAGGATCAGCCCCAGCATTTT,CSVEGTAEDQPQHF
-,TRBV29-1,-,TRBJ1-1,TGCAGCGTTGGGCTCCTCCTAGACACTGAAGCTTTCTTT,CSVGLLLDTEAFF
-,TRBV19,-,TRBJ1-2,TGTGCCAGTTGTGGAGCCTTGATAGGGGTGGATGGCTACACCTTC,CASCGALIGVDGYTF
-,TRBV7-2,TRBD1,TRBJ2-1,TGTGCCAGCAGCTTGGGGACAGGGGTATTGATGAATGAGCAGTTCTTC,CASSLGTGVLMNEQFF
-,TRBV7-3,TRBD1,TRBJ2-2,TGTGCCAGCAGCGCGGCAGTGGGACAGGGTTGGTTCGGGGAGCTGTTCTTT,CASSAAVGQGWFGELFF
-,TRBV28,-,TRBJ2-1,TGTGCCAGCAGGCGGAACAATGAGCAGTTCTTC,CASRRNNEQFF
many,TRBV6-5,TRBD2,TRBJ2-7,TGTGCCAGCCGTTCTAGCGGGAGTATCCTCGAGCAGTACTTC,CASRSSGSILEQYF
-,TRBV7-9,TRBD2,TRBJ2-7,TGTGCCAGCAGCTTGCGGACTAGCGGGATAGCCTACGAGCAGTACTTC,CASSLRTSGIAYEQYF
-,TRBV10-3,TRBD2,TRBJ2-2,TGTGCCATCAGTGAGTCCGGGACTAGCGTCACCGGGGAGCTGTTTTTT,CAISESGTSVTGELFF
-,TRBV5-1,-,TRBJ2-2,TGCGCCAGCAGCCTTCTCACCGGGGAGCTGTTTTTT,CASSLLTGELFF
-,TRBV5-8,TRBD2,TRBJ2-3,TGTGCCAGCAGCTTGAGGCTAGCGGGAGCGGATACGCAGTATTTT,CASSLRLAGADTQYF
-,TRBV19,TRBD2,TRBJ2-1,TGTGCCAGTAGTATAGGAGCGGGAGGGCCCGATGAGCAGTTCTTC,CASSIGAGGPDEQFF
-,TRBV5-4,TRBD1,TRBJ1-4,TGTGCCAGCAGCAACCGACAGGGGCGATCCGAAAAACTGTTTTTT,CASSNRQGRSEKLFF
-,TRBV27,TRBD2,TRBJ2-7,TGTGCCAGCAGCCTAACTAGCGGCTCCAACGAGCAGTACTTC,CASSLTSGSNEQYF
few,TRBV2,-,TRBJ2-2,TGTGCCAGCAGTGACACCGGGGAGCTGTTTTTT,CASSDTGELFF
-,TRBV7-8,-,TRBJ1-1,TGTGCCAGCAGCTTGGGGTCAGCGAACACTGAAGCTTTCTTT,CASSLGSANTEAFF
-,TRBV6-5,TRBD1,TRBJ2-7,TGTGCCAGCAGTTCATTCGACAGGGGGCGGCAGTACTTC,CASSSFDRGRQYF
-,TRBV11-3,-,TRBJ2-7,TGTGCCAGCAGCTTATCGGGGGGCTACTACGAGCAGTACTTC,CASSLSGGYYEQYF
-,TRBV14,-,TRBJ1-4,TGTGCCAGCAGCCAACCCCGCGGGGAAAAACTGTTTTTT,CASSQPRGEKLFF
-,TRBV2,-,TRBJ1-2,TGTGCCAGCAGGGCGAACCCAGGGAATGGCTACACCTTC,CASRANPGNGYTF
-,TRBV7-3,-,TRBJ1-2,TGTGCCAGCAGCTTTAGGGAAGGGGATGGCTACACCTTC,CASSFREGDGYTF
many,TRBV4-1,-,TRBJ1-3,TGCGCCAGCAGCCAACAGAATGGAAACACCATATATTTT,CASSQQNGNTIYF
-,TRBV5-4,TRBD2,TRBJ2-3,TGTGCCACCCAGGGGAGTCAAGCGGGAGGATCGGATACGCAGTATTTT,CATQGSQAGGSDTQYF
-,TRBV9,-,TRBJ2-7,TGTGCCAGCAGCGTAGCAGGGGCGATTTCCTACGAGCAGTACTTC,CASSVAGAISYEQYF
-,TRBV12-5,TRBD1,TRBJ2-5,TGTGCTAGTGGTTTAGGGACAGGCGGGGAGACCCAGTACTTC,CASGLGTGGETQYF
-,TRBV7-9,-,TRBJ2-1,TGTGCCAGCAGCTTAATAGCCCCAACAGACTACAATGAGCAGTTCTTC,CASSLIAPTDYNEQFF
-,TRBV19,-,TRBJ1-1,TGTGCCAGTAGTATCTGGACGGGGAACACTGAAGCTTTCTTT,CASSIWTGNTEAFF
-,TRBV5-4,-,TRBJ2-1,TGTGCCAGCAGCCCTACACGGGATCCGGGACGGGAGCAGTTCTTC,CASSPTRDPGREQFF
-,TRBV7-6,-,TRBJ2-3,TGTGCCAGCAGCTTAGAGGGTACTACGGGGCTAGCTGGAACGCAGTATTTT,CASSLEGTTGLAGTQYF
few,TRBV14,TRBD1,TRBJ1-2,TGTGCCAGCAGCCCGAGGGACAGGGACTATGGCTACACCTTC,CASSPRDRDYGYTF
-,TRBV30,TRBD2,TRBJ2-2,TGTGCCTGGATCCCGGGACTAGCGGGGAGGGTCGGCGGGGAGCTGTTTTTT,CAWIPGLAGRVGGELFF
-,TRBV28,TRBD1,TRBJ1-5,TGTGCCAGCATCTTTCGGACAGGCGGCAATCAGCCCCAGCATTTT,CASIFRTGGNQPQHF
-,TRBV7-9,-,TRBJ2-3,TGTGCCAGCAGCTTGGGAGTGGACAGCCTCACAGATACGCAGTATTTT,CASSLGVDSLTDTQYF
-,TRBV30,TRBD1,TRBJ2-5,TGTGCCTGGAACAGGGGGTTGGAAGAGACCCAGTACTTC,CAWNRGLEETQYF
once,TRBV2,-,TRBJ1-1,TGTGCCAGCATTATGACGGAGAACACTGAAGCTTTCTTT,CASIMTENTEAFF
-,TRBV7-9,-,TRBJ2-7,TGTGCCAGCAGCTTAAAGCAGGGGAGCCTCTCCTACGAGCAGTACTTC,CASSLKQGSLSYEQYF
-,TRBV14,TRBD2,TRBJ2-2,TGTGCCAGCAGCCAAGGACTAGCGGGATGGGTCACCGGGGAGCTGTTTTTT,CASSQGLAGWVTGELFF
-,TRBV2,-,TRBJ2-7,TGTGCCAGCAGTGAAAGAGGTAGCGAATACTCCTACGAGCAGTACTTC,CASSERGSEYSYEQYF
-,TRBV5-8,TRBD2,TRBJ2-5,TGTGCCAGCAGCCCGGGACTAGCGGGAGAGGGGGAGACCCAGTACTTC,CASSPGLAGEGETQYF
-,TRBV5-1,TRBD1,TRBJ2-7,TGCGCCAGCAGCTTGGCCGAAAACAGGGGGGTCTTAGGAGGGTACGAGCAGTACTTC,CASSLAENRGVLGGYEQYF
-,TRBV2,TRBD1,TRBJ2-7,TGTGCCAGCAGCCCCCGAGACAGGGCGTACTACGAGCAGTACTTC,CASSPRDRAYYEQYF
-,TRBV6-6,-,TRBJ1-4,TGTGCCAGCAGTTGGGGGGTGGCGTACAGGCCTGAAAAACTGTTTTTT,CASSWGVAYRPEKLFF
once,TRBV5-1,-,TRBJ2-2,TGCGCCAGCGCCAGGCTCGGAGGAGTATCCGGGGAGCTGTTTTTT,CASARLGGVSGELFF
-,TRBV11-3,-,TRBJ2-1,TGTGCCAGCAGCTCGGAGGCCCTCGGGTACAATGAGCAGTTCTTC,CASSSEALGYNEQFF
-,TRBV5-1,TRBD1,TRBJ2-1,TGCGCCAGCAGCTTGGTGGGACAGGGGTACAATGAGCAGTTCTTC,CASSLVGQGYNEQFF
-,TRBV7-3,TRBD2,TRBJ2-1,TGTGCCAGCAGCTTAGTGGGTAAAGCGGGGGTAACCTACAATGAGCAGTTCTTC,CASSLVGKAGVTYNEQFF